This TCR beta chain was observed in a study of beta chain features in type 1 diabetes. CDR1 is LGHNA, CDR2 YNFKEQ, per germline. Deletions cut 4 bases from V and 6 bases from J, with 21 bases between. CDR3 length: 17 residues. Broader study findings: A definitive answer on HLA type influencing TCRB rearrangement was not reached here. More deletions and fewer insertions at VDJ junctions were found in patients with type 1 diabetes.

As to this clone: Its antigen is undetermined.

Every isolated RNA sample was fully reverse transcribed, so sequencing captured expressed TCRB transcripts. Assay used: immunoSEQ multiplex PCR; TCRdb lists only in-frame clones, some missing. The table includes fewer than 900,000 clones, 15% to 20% detected once. The specimen sequenced was naive CD4+ T cells from blood. The origin of this receptor is a woman between 18 and 29 years old in good health. The rearrangement joins TRBV4-2 to TRBJ1-4; weak D call: TRBD1 (6 bases). Here the CDR3 DNA reads TGTGCCAGCAGCCGAATACAGGGAAGTAATGGGTATGAAAAACTGTTTTTT. This codes for CASSRIQGSNGYEKLFF.